Each of the 19 T cell receptor beta chains below was sequenced from the same sample in a study of naive and memory T cell subsets. Study-wide results and limits: Especially in CD8 cells, naive repertoires contained a few larger clonotypes, possibly CD45RA-re-expressing memory cells.

Both TRBC1 and TRBC2 were covered by a beta constant-region primer of two equimolar oligonucleotides. Ligated cDNA was amplified by four rounds of PCR with nested alpha and beta constant-region primers and SP2. TCRdb recomputed calls from the UMI-ligation and nested PCR reads with MiXCR, one row per CDR3 protein. This sample yields some 110,000 distinct CDR3 sequences, of which about 14% are seen a single time; roughly 3.1% belongs to the top ten. These TCRs' antigens remain unknown. What was sequenced was naive CD8+ T cells from blood. All receptors derive from a human donor in good health.

This clonotype was seen repeatedly, ten times or more. The rearrangement uses TRBV30 and TRBJ2-7, with TRBD2 as a possible D gene (6 bases). V lost 0 bases and J 12 bases, leaving 15 bases between the germline ends. This CDR3 is 12 amino acids long. Germline V gives CDR1 GTSNPN, CDR2 SVGIG (reference sequence). CDR3 protein: CAWSVGTLEGYF. The CDR3, as DNA: TGTGCCTGGAGTGTTGGGACCCTGGAGGGGTACTTC.

The sample holds a few counts of this clonotype. The rearrangement uses TRBV29-1 and TRBJ2-1, with a possible D match to TRBD2 (6 bases). V was shortened by 7 bases and J by 10 bases, with 17 bases between the two germline ends. This CDR3 is built from 12 residues. CDR1 SQVTM and CDR2 ANQGSEA come from the germline V gene. The DNA for the CDR3 is TGCAGCGGGGGTAGCGGTACGTTGGAGCAGTTCTTC. Protein sequence: CSGGSGTLEQFF.

This clonotype was seen many times. The chain employs TRBV15 and TRBJ2-3; 15 positions match TRBD2. With 5 bases clipped from V and 5 bases from J, the junction kept 5 bases outside the gene matches. Germline V gene lookup returns CDR1 LNHNV and CDR2 YYDKDF (reference sequence). The CDR3 spans 16 residues. CDR3 residues: CATSGLAGGFGDTQYF. In DNA form, the CDR3 reads TGTGCCACCAGCGGACTAGCGGGAGGGTTTGGAGATACGCAGTATTTT.

V is TRBV20-1 and J is TRBJ2-7; D gene ambiguous. Trimming cost V 1 base and J 3 bases, with 10 bases left between them. The CDR3 covers 13 residues. Germline V gene lookup returns CDR1 DFQATT and CDR2 SNEGSKA (reference sequence). CDR3 amino acids: CSARVGAIYEQYF. CDR3 nucleotides: TGCAGTGCTAGAGTAGGAGCGATCTACGAGCAGTACTTC.

This clonotype has a count of ten or more. The chain uses TRBV6-2 or TRBV6-3 and TRBJ2-7, with D hard to call. CDR3 length equals 13 residues. Trimming left V 7 bases short and J 4 bases short, with 14 bases between. Germline CDR1 MNHEY, CDR2 SVGEGT. The CDR3: CASMEPRAYEQYF. The CDR3 DNA is TGTGCCAGCATGGAACCGCGAGCGTACGAGCAGTACTTC.

The chain is built from TRBV28 and TRBJ2-5; D is perhaps TRBD1 or TRBD2 (5 bases each). V was trimmed by 2 bases and J by 1 base, leaving 14 bases between them. Germline V gives CDR1 MDHEN, CDR2 SYDVKM. This CDR3 is built from 16 residues. As DNA, the CDR3 is TGTGCCAGCAGTTTACCGCTCGGGGCCCCCCAAGAGACCCAGTACTTC. Its protein product is CASSLPLGAPQETQYF.

This clonotype was found many times. This chain links TRBV19 with TRBJ1-2; D gene ambiguous. Germline CDR1 and CDR2: LNHDA and SQIVND (reference sequence). Trimming cost V 2 bases and J 0 bases, with 13 bases left between them. This CDR3 comprises 16 residues. The CDR3 is CASSISPTSANYGYTF. The CDR3 coding sequence is TGTGCCAGTAGTATATCGCCAACATCTGCTAACTATGGCTACACCTTC.

In this sample, this clonotype turned up many times. The genes are TRBV4-1 and TRBJ1-1; a possible D gene is TRBD1 (6 bases). Germline assignment: CDR1 MGHRA and CDR2 YSYEKL. CDR3 length equals 17 residues. V gave up 0 bases and J gave up 0 bases, with 14 bases separating them. Written as DNA, the CDR3 is TGCGCCAGCAGCCAAGATGGCAAGGGACAAATGAACACTGAAGCTTTCTTT. Amino acid sequence: CASSQDGKGQMNTEAFF.

The chain recombines TRBV27 with TRBJ1-2; D is undetermined. Per germline, CDR1 MNHEY and CDR2 SMNVEV (reference sequence). The CDR3 is 15 residues long. V lost 4 bases to trimming and J lost 8 bases, with 20 bases between them. Here the CDR3 reads CASSSNMGPNEGYTF. CDR3 in DNA: TGTGCCAGCAGTTCAAATATGGGCCCGAACGAGGGCTACACCTTC.

CDR3: CSVEGTNYEQYF. The CDR3 bases are TGCAGCGTTGAAGGGACGAATTACGAGCAGTACTTC. The chain combines TRBV29-1 with TRBJ2-7; no clear D gene. Per the germline V gene, CDR1 is SQVTM and CDR2 is ANQGSEA. With 1 base removed from V and 4 bases from J, the gap between germline ends came to 8 bases. This CDR3 is built from 12 residues.

A few counts support this clonotype. J is TRBJ1-3 and V is TRBV7-9, with TRBD1 as a possible D gene (5 bases). The V end lost 5 bases, the J end lost 0 bases, and 8 bases lay between the germline ends. The germline V gene encodes CDR1 SEHNR and CDR2 FQNEAQ (reference sequence). There are 14 residues in the CDR3. The CDR3 DNA reads TGTGCCAGCAGCCTAGACAGCTCTGGAAACACCATATATTTT. As protein: CASSLDSSGNTIYF. The entire variable domain, with the rest obtained from reference TRBV7-9 and TRBJ1-3, is as follows: DTGVSQNPRHKITKRGQNVTFRCDPISEHNRLYWYRQTLGQGPEFLTYFQNEAQLEKSRLLSDRFSAERPKGSFSTLEIQRTEQGDSAMYLCASSLDSSGNTIYFGEGSWLTVV.

This clonotype was seen repeatedly, ten times or more. A junction end diverges from the germline sequence, so it may reflect a read error. The chain employs TRBV7-7 and TRBJ2-7, with 8 bases that match TRBD2. Germline CDR1 is SSHAT and CDR2 is FNYEAQ (reference sequence). The CDR3 is made up of 13 amino acids. Here the CDR3 reads CASSVSGLDEQYF. The CDR3 nucleotides are TGTGCTAGCAGCGTTTCGGGACTAGACGAGCAGTACTTC.

The chain joins TRBV5-6 to TRBJ1-6, with D unresolved. The CDR3 spans 16 residues. The V gene lost 4 bases and the J gene lost 0 bases, with 11 bases spanning the gap. Per germline, CDR1 SGHDT and CDR2 YYEEEE. CDR3 amino acids: CASSGSGTSYNSPLHF. As DNA, the CDR3 is TGTGCCAGCAGCGGGTCGGGAACCTCCTATAATTCACCCCTCCACTTT.

This clonotype was observed a few times. This chain joins TRBV5-5 and TRBJ1-5; 9 nucleotides align to TRBD1. Germline trimming cut 4 bases from V and 6 bases from J; bases unmatched to any gene: 8. Germline V gene sequence: CDR1 SGHKS, CDR2 YYEKEE (reference sequence). The CDR3 consists of 15 residues. In DNA form, the CDR3 reads TGTGCCAGCAGCGCCGGGACAGGGTCTCTTCAGCCCCAGCATTTT. Amino acid sequence: CASSAGTGSLQPQHF.

The V gene is TRBV12-3 or TRBV12-4, the J gene TRBJ1-1; maybe TRBD1 (6 bases). Trimming cost V 3 bases and J 8 bases, with 13 bases left between them. This CDR3 spans 13 amino acids. CDR3 protein: CASSFDGTREAFF. The CDR3 DNA sequence: TGTGCCAGCAGTTTCGACGGGACAAGAGAAGCTTTCTTT.

The chain recombines TRBV9 with TRBJ2-3; possibly TRBD2 for D (6 bases). The ends were cut back, 1 base at V and 2 bases at J, with 8 bases in the middle. Germline V gene data show CDR1 as SGDLS and CDR2 as YYNGEE. The CDR3 contains 14 residues. The CDR3 DNA follows: TGTGCCAGCAGCGTAAGCGGGTCCACAGATACGCAGTATTTT. Protein product: CASSVSGSTDTQYF.

Of note for this clonotype: The junction differs from germline at one of its ends, possibly a read error. The rearrangement uses TRBV29-1 and TRBJ1-1; D is possibly TRBD1 (6 bases). The germline gives CDR1 SQVTM, CDR2 ANQGSEA. The CDR3 runs to 13 residues. This CDR3 is CGVAGTKNTEAFF. The DNA of the CDR3 is TGCGGCGTTGCCGGGACAAAGAACACTGAAGCTTTCTTT.

Many counts were recorded for this clonotype. This sequence joins TRBV20-1 and TRBJ2-3; 8 bases fit TRBD2. With V trimmed by 0 bases and J by 2 bases, 10 bases remained unmatched. Germline assignment: CDR1 DFQATT and CDR2 SNEGSKA (reference sequence). The CDR3 length is 17 residues. The CDR3 nucleotides read TGCAGTGCTAGAGACCCCTTAGCGGGACACTCCACAGATACGCAGTATTTT. Protein product: CSARDPLAGHSTDTQYF.

A few counts support this clonotype. The chain couples TRBV29-1 to TRBJ2-7; the match to TRBD1 covers 8 bases. The CDR3 runs to 13 residues. CDR1 is SQVTM, CDR2 ANQGSEA, per germline. The V and J ends lost 7 bases and 3 bases, in that order; junction bases with no gene match: 8. The CDR3 region is CSAFGDRYYEQYF. Written as DNA, the CDR3 is TGCAGCGCTTTCGGGGACAGGTACTACGAGCAGTACTTC.